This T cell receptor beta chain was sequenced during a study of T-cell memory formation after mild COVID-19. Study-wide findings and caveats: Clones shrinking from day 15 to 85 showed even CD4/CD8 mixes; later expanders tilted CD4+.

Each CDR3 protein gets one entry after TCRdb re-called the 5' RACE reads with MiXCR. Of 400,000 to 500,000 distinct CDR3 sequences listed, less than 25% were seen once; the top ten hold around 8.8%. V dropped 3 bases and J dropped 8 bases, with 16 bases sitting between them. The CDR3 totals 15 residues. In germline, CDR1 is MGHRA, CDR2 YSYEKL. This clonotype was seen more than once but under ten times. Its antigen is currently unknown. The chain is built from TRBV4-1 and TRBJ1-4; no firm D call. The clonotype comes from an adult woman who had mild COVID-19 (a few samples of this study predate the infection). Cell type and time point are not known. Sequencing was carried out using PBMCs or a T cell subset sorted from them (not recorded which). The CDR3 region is CASSQRHPRHEKLFF. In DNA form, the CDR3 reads TGCGCCAGCAGCCAGCGACACCCTCGTCACGAAAAACTGTTTTTT.